Here is one T cell receptor beta chain with its context. What it binds is unknown. The treatment here: 15 to 20 received Ad26.COV2.S at low or high dose, single or two shots; about 5 received placebo; per-sample allocation not given. The investigators took samples on day 63 after the first vaccine or placebo injection. The shot given was an Ad26 vector that makes Wuhan-strain SARS-CoV-2 spike. This sample was included in a study of Ad26.COV2.S vaccination and SARS-CoV-2 variants. About the study: Ad26.COV2.S shots went into the muscle once or twice, 56 days apart. Study results and limitations: For non-spike TCRs, breadth in vaccine recipients resembled that in placebo recipients.

TCRdb's table, derived via immunoSEQ multiplex PCR, lists solely in-frame clones and lacks some. The sample lists hundreds of thousands of clones; around 93% were seen once. From germline, CDR1 is MGHRA and CDR2 YSYEKL. The junction had 22 bases not matched to a gene; V was cut back by 3 bases and J by 0 bases. The CDR3 is made up of 21 amino acids. Material: peripheral blood, obtained in a trial of Ad26.COV2.S vaccine versus placebo. The sequence was collected from a person between 18 and 65 years old who received the Ad26.COV2.S COVID-19 vaccine or a placebo. J is TRBJ1-1 and V is TRBV4-1; 7 nucleotides align to TRBD1. CDR3 DNA: TGCGCCAGCAGCCACGGAAGGAGTATGCCGGGACAGCTTACCATGAACACTGAAGCTTTCTTT. It translates to CASSHGRSMPGQLTMNTEAFF.